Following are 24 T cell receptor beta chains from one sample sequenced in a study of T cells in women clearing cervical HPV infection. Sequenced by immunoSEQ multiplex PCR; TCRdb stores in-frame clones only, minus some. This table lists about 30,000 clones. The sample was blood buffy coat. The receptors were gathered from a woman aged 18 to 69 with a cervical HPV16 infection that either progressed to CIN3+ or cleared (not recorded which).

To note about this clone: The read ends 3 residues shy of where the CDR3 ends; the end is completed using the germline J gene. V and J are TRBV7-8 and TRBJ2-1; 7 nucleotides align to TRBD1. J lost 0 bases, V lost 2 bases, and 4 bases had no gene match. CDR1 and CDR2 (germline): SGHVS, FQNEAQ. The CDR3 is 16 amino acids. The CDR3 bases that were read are TGTGCCAGCAGCTTAACGACAGGGAACTCCTACAATGAG. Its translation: CASSLTTGNSYNE. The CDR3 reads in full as CASSLTTGNSYNEQFF.

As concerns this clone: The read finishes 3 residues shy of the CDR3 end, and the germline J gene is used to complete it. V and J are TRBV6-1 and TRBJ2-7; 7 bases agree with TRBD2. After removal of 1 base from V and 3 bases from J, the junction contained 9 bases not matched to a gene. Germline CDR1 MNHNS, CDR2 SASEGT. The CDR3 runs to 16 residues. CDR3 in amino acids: CASSEGGGSGHYEQYF. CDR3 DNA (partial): TGTGCCAGCAGTGAAGGGGGGGGAAGTGGGCACTACGAG.

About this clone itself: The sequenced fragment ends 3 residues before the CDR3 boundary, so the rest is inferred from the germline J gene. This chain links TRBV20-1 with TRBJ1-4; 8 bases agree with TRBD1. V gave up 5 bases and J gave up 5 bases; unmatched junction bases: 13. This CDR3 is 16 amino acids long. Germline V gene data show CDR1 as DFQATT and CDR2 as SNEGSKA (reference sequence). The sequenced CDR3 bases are TGCAGTGCTCAGGACAGGGTAGTCATGGCGAATGAAAAA. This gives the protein CSAQDRVVMANEK. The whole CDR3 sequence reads CSAQDRVVMANEKLFF.

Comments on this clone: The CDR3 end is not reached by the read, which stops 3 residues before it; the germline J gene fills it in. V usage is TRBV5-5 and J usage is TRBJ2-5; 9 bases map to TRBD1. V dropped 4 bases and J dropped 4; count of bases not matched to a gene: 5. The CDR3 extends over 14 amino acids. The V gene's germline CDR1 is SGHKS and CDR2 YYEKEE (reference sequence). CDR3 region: CASSATGGLETQYF. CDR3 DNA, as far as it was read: TGTGCCAGCAGCGCTACAGGGGGCTTAGAGACC.

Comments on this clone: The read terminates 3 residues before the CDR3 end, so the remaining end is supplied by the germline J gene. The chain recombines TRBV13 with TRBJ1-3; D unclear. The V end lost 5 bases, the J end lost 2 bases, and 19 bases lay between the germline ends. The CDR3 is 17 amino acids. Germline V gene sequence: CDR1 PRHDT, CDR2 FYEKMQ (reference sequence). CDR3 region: CASSPGGFTSTGNTIYF. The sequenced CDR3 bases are TGTGCCAGCAGCCCAGGTGGGTTCACTTCAACTGGAAACACC.

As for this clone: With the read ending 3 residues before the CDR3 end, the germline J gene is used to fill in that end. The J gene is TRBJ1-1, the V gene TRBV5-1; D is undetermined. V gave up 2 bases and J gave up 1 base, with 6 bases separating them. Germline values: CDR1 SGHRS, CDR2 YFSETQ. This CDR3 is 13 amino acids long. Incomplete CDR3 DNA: TGCGCCAGCAGCTTTCAGAGGAACACTGAA. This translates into CASSFQRNTE. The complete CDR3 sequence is CASSFQRNTEAFF.

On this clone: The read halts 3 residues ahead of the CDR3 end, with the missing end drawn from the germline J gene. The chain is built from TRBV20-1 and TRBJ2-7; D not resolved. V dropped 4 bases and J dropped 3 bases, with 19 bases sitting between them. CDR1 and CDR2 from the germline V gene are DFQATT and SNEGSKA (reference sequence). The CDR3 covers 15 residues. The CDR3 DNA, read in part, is TGCAGTGCTACCACCTCACAGAACCCATTCTACGAG. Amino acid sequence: CSATTSQNPFYE. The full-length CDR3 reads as CSATTSQNPFYEQYF.

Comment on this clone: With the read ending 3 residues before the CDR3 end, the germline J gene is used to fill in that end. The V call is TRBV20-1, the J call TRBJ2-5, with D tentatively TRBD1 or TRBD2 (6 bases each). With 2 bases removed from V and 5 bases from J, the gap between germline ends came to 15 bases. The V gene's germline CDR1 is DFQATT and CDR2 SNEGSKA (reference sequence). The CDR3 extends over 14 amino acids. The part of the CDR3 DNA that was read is TGCAGTGCTAGACCTCTTCAGGGGAGGGAGACC. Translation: CSARPLQGRET. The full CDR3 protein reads CSARPLQGRETQYF.

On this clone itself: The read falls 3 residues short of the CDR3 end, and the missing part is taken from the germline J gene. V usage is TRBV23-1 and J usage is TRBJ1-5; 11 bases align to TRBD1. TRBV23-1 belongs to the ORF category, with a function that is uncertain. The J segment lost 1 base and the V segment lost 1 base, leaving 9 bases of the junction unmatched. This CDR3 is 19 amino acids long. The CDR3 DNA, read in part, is TGCGCCAGCAGTCAATGGGACAGGGGGAGTGTGACCAGCAATCAGCCC. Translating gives CASSQWDRGSVTSNQP. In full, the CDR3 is CASSQWDRGSVTSNQPQHF.

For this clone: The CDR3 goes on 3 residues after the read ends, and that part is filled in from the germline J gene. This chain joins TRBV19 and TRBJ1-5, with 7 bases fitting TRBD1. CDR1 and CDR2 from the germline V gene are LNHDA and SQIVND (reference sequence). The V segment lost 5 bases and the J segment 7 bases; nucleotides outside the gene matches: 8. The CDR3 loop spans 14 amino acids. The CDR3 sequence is CASSEAGGEQPQHF. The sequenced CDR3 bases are TGTGCCAGTAGTGAGGCAGGGGGTGAACAGCCC.

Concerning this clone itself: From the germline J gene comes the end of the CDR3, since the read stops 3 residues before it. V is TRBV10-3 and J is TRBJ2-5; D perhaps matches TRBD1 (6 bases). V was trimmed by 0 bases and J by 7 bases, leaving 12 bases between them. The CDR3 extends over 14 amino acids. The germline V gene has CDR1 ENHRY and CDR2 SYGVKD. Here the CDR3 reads CAISESMGAATQYF. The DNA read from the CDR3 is TGTGCCATCAGTGAGTCAATGGGGGCGGCGACC.

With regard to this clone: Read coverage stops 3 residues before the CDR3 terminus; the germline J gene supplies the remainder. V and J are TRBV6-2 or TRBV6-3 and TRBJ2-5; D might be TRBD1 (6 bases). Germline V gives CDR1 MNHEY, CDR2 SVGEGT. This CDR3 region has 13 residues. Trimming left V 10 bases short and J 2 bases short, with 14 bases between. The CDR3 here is CATLSGTQETQYF. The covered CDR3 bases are TGTGCCACCCTTTCGGGGACACAAGAGACC.

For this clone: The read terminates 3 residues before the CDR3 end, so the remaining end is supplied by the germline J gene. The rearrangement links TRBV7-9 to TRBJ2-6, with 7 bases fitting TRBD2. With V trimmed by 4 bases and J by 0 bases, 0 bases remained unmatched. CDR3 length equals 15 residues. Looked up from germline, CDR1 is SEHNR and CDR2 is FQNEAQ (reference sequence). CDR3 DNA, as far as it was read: TGTGCCAGCAGCTGGGGGGGCTCTGGGGCCAACGTC. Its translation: CASSWGGSGANV. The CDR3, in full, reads CASSWGGSGANVLTF.

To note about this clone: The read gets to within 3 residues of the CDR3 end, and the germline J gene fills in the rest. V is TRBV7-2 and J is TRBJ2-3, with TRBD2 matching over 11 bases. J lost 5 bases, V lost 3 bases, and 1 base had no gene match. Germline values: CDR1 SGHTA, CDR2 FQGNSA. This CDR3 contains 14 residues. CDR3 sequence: CASSLGTSGDTQYF. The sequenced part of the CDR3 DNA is TGTGCCAGCAGCTTGGGGACTAGCGGAGATACG.

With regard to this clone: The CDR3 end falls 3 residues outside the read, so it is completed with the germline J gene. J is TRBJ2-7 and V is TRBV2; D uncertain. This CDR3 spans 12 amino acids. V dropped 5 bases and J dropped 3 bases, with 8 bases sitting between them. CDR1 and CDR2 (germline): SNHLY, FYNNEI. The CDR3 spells CASSLAYYEQYF. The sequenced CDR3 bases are TGTGCCAGCAGTTTAGCCTACTACGAG.

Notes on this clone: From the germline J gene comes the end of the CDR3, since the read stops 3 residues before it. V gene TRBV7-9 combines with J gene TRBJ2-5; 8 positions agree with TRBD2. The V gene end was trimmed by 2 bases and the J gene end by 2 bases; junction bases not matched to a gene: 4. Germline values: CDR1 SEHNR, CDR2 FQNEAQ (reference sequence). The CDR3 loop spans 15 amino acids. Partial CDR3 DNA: TGTGCCAGCAGCTTATCGGGGACTAGTCAAGAGACC. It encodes CASSLSGTSQET. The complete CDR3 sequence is CASSLSGTSQETQYF.

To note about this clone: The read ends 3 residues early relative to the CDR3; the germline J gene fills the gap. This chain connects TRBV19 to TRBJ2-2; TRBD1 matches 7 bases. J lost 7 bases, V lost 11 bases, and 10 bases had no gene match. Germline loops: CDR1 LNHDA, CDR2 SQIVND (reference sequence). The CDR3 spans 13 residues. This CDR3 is CAAGTVGSGELFF. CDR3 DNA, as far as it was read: TGTGCCGCTGGGACAGTGGGGAGCGGGGAG.

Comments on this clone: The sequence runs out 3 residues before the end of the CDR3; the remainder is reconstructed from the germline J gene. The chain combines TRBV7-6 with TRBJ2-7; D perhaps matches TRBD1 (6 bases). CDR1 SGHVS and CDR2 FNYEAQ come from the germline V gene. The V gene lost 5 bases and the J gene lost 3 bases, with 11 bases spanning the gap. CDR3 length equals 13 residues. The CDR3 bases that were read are TGTGCCAGCAGCGCCCAGGACAGCTACGAG. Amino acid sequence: CASSAQDSYE. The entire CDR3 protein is CASSAQDSYEQYF.

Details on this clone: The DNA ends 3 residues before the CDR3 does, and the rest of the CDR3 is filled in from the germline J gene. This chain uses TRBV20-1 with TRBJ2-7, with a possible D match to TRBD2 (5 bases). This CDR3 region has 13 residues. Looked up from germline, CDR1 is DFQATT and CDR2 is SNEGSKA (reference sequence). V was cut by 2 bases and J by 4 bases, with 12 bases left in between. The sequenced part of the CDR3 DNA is TGCAGTGCTAGAAGGCTAGCCGAGTACGAG. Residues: CSARRLAEYE. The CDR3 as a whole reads CSARRLAEYEQYF.

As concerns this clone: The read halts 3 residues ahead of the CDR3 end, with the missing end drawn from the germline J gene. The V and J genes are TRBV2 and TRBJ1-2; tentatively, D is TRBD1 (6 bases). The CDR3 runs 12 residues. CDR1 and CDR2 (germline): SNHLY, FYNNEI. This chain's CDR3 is CASSDQGSGYTF. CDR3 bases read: TGTGCCAGCAGTGACCAGGGGTCAGGC.

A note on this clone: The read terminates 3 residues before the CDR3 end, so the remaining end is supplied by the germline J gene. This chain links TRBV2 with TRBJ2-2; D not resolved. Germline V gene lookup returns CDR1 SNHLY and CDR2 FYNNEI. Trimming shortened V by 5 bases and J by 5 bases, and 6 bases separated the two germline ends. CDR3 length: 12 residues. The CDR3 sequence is CASSQRTGELFF. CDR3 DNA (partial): TGTGCCAGCAGTCAGCGAACCGGGGAG.

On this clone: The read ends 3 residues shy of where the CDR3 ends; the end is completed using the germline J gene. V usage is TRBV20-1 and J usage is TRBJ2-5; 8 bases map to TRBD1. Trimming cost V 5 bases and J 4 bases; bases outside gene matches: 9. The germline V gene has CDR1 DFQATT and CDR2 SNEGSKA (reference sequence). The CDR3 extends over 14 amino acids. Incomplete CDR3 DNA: TGCAGTGCTTCAATCGACAGGGGACGAGAGACC. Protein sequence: CSASIDRGRET. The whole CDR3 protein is CSASIDRGRETQYF.

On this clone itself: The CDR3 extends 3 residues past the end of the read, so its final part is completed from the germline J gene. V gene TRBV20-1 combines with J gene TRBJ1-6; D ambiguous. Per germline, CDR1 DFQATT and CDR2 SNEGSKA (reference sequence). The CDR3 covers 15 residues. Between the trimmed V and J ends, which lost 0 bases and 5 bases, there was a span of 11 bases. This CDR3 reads CSAREFGRDNSPLHF. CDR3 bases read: TGCAGTGCTAGAGAGTTTGGCCGGGATAATTCACCC.

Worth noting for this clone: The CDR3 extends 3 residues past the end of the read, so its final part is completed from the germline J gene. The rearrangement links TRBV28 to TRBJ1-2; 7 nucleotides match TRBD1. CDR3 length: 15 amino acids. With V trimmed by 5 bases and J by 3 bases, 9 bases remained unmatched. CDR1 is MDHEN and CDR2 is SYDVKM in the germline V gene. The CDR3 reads CASSPSSGTDYGYTF. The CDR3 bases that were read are TGTGCCAGCAGTCCCTCCTCCGGGACAGACTATGGC.